This T cell receptor (beta chain) was obtained from a study of T cell responses to AZD1222 COVID-19 vaccine. Study-level findings and limits: Researchers report vaccine-associated CD4 TCRs spanning spike, with dominance at 160-218 and 743-854. Increases in Spike-specific TCR breadth and depth were seen after two AZD1222 doses. The repertoires were collected only after the peak T cell response.

Combined were second doses at about 4 or about 12 weeks. Of note for this clone: Its specificity is not known.

The table came from immunoSEQ multiplex PCR; TCRdb's copy has only in-frame clones and leaves some out. The table shows about 73,000 clones, with roughly 90% occurring only once. The sample in question was peripheral blood, obtained 28 days after the second AZD1222 dose. The TCR was taken from an adult who received the AZD1222 COVID-19 vaccine.

The CDR3 here is CASTFTDTQYF. The CDR3 DNA follows: TGTGCCAGCACCTTCACAGATACGCAGTATTTT. V is TRBV12-3 or TRBV12-4 and J is TRBJ2-3; D gene unclear. V was trimmed by 7 bases and J by 2 bases, leaving 4 bases between them. There are 11 residues in the CDR3.